These 10 T cell receptor beta chains share one sample of origin, sequenced in a study of blood T cell repertoires in COVID-19. Assay used: immunoSEQ multiplex PCR; TCRdb lists only in-frame clones, some missing. There are under 200,000 clones in the sample; 70% to 90% occur only once, and roughly 4.5% lies in the top ten. Sequenced: peripheral blood. The source is a woman of 80 years or more with acute or convalescent COVID-19.

The chain joins TRBV2 to TRBJ1-2; TRBD1 might be the D (5 bases). Trimming removed 8 bases from V and 8 bases from J, with 18 bases in between. Germline-derived CDR1 and CDR2 are SNHLY and FYNNEI. This CDR3 spans 13 amino acids. The DNA for the CDR3 is TGTGCCAGCCTTCGGGGGGGGTTGAGCGGCTACACCTTC. Protein sequence: CASLRGGLSGYTF.

The rearrangement joins TRBV7-2 to TRBJ1-5, with a tentative D call TRBD1 (5 bases). Germline CDR1 is SGHTA and CDR2 is FQGNSA. This CDR3 is built from 14 residues. Trimming shortened V by 5 bases and J by 4 bases, and 12 bases separated the two germline ends. The CDR3 sequence is CASSPDSGNQPQHF. Written as DNA, the CDR3 is TGTGCCAGCAGCCCAGACAGTGGTAATCAGCCCCAGCATTTT.

The genes are TRBV10-2 and TRBJ2-1; the match to TRBD2 covers 8 bases. From germline, CDR1 is WSHSY and CDR2 SAAADI. The length of the CDR3 is 13 residues. The V and J ends lost 8 bases and 7 bases, in that order; junction bases with no gene match: 7. The CDR3 coding sequence is TGCGCCAGCGGGCTAGCGGGTGGAAATGAGCAGTTCTTC. Its protein is CASGLAGGNEQFF.

The J gene is TRBJ1-5, the V gene TRBV7-8, with a weak D call TRBD1 (6 bases). The CDR3 has 16 amino acids. V was shortened by 5 bases and J by 2 bases, with 16 bases between the two germline ends. Per the germline V gene, CDR1 is SGHVS and CDR2 is FQNEAQ. CDR3 nucleotides: TGTGCCAGCAGCCAATGGACAGCCATACGCAATCAGCCCCAGCATTTT. Protein: CASSQWTAIRNQPQHF. The full variable domain, with the rest looked up from reference TRBV7-8 and TRBJ1-5, is GAGVSQSPRYKVAKRGQDVALRCDPISGHVSLFWYQQALGQGPEFLTYFQNEAQLDKSGLPSDRFFAERPEGSVSTLKIQRTQQEDSAVYLCASSQWTAIRNQPQHFGDGTRLSIL.

This chain joins TRBV5-6 and TRBJ1-5; D is ambiguous. The CDR3 has 15 amino acids. V was pared by 1 base and J by 6 bases, with 14 bases between. CDR1 and CDR2 from the germline V gene are SGHDT and YYEEEE. In nucleotides, the CDR3 is TGTGCCAGCAGCTTGACAGAGTCGCCGAGTCAGCCCCAGCATTTT. Its translation: CASSLTESPSQPQHF.

This rearrangement joins TRBV7-2 to TRBJ2-1; D is undetermined. CDR3 length: 17 amino acids. Germline loops: CDR1 SGHTA, CDR2 FQGNSA. V lost 2 bases and J 0 bases, leaving 14 bases between the germline ends. The CDR3, as DNA: TGTGCCAGCAGCTTATTATCCCGAGTTAGCTCCTACAATGAGCAGTTCTTC. It translates to CASSLLSRVSSYNEQFF.

CDR3: CASSSRVGPGNTIYF. The CDR3 DNA reads TGTGCCAGCAGCTCCAGGGTCGGACCTGGAAACACCATATATTTT. The V gene is TRBV7-9, the J gene TRBJ1-3; possible D gene TRBD1, 5 bases. The CDR3 is 15 residues long. Trimming took off 4 bases at V and 2 bases at J, with 12 bases between the two ends. In germline, CDR1 is SEHNR, CDR2 FQNEAQ (reference sequence).

The chain joins TRBV5-4 to TRBJ2-1; 7 nucleotides line up with TRBD2. The J segment lost 4 bases and the V segment lost 2 bases, leaving 6 bases of the junction unmatched. This CDR3 contains 15 residues. The germline gives CDR1 SGHNT, CDR2 YYREEE (reference sequence). For the CDR3, the DNA is TGTGCCAGCAGCTTATCAAGCGGGATTTACAATGAGCAGTTCTTC. Residues: CASSLSSGIYNEQFF.

The rearrangement links TRBV30 to TRBJ2-1; D not certain. V gave up 0 bases and J gave up 0 bases, with 9 bases separating them. This CDR3 is 15 amino acids long. Per germline, CDR1 GTSNPN and CDR2 SVGIG (reference sequence). The DNA for the CDR3 is TGTGCCTGGAGTGTAGGCCGGAGCTCCTACAATGAGCAGTTCTTC. It specifies CAWSVGRSSYNEQFF.

The chain employs TRBV5-1 and TRBJ2-7, with D perhaps matching TRBD1 (5 bases). Trimming stripped 0 bases from V and 2 bases from J, with 12 bases between. From germline, CDR1 is SGHRS and CDR2 YFSETQ. This CDR3 region has 15 residues. The CDR3 sequence is CASSLARQGAYEQYF. In DNA, the CDR3 is TGCGCCAGCAGCTTGGCCCGGCAGGGCGCCTACGAGCAGTACTTC. Looking up the rest from reference TRBV5-1 and TRBJ2-7 gives the full variable domain: KAGVTQTPRYLIKTRGQQVTLSCSPISGHRSVSWYQQTPGQGLQFLFEYFSETQRNKGNFPGRFSGRQFSNSRSEMNVSTLELGDSALYLCASSLARQGAYEQYFGPGTRLTVT.